The 16 T cell receptor beta chains listed next were all sequenced from one sample in a study of T cell changes during pregnancy in multiple sclerosis. The assay was immunoSEQ multiplex PCR, and TCRdb's table has in-frame clones only and misses some. Of more than 40,000 clones listed, roughly 90% are singletons. This material consisted of CD8+ T cells from peripheral blood mononuclear cells, taken in the third trimester of pregnancy. The receptor set was obtained from a female donor with multiple sclerosis, enrolled in a pregnancy study.

The chain has TRBV27 and TRBJ2-5; D call uncertain. The CDR3 length is 10 residues. CDR1 is MNHEY and CDR2 is SMNVEV in the germline V gene (reference sequence). The germline V and J ends were trimmed by 9 bases and 8 bases, with 10 bases remaining between them. CDR3 nucleotides: TGTGCCAGTTACCTCGGTACCCAGTACTTC. Translation: CASYLGTQYF.

The chain couples TRBV4-2 to TRBJ2-2; 7 nucleotides agree with TRBD1. Germline CDR1 is LGHNA and CDR2 is YNFKEQ. The CDR3 consists of 15 residues. V dropped 5 bases and J dropped 5; count of bases not matched to a gene: 8. This CDR3 is CASSSRDSGTGELFF. The DNA of the CDR3 is TGTGCCAGCAGCTCCCGGGACAGTGGGACCGGGGAGCTGTTTTTT.

This clone was recorded a few times. V gene TRBV5-1 combines with J gene TRBJ2-2; 14 nucleotides line up with TRBD2. The CDR3 has 15 amino acids. Trimming at V came to 4 bases and at J to 4 bases, leaving 0 bases not matched to a gene. Germline CDR1 SGHRS, CDR2 YFSETQ. CDR3 protein: CASSGTSGGTGELFF. The CDR3 bases are TGCGCCAGCAGCGGGACTAGCGGGGGCACCGGGGAGCTGTTTTTT.

This CDR3 reads CASSWTGRDGYTF. CDR3 coding DNA: TGTGCCAGCAGCTGGACAGGGCGGGATGGCTACACCTTC. This chain uses TRBV5-4 with TRBJ1-2, with TRBD1 matching over 8 bases. The CDR3 has 13 amino acids. J gave up 6 bases and V 3 bases, and 4 bases lay outside the gene matches. Germline V lookup: CDR1 SGHNT, CDR2 YYREEE (reference sequence).

This chain joins TRBV6-6 and TRBJ1-2; D possibly corresponds to TRBD1 (5 bases). This CDR3 contains 14 residues. Germline values: CDR1 MNHNY, CDR2 SVGAGI (reference sequence). The ends were cut back, 8 bases at V and 1 base at J, with 14 bases in the middle. This chain's CDR3 is CASLTEDSNYGYTF. CDR3 in DNA: TGTGCCAGCCTCACCGAAGACAGTAACTATGGCTACACCTTC.

The rearrangement links TRBV4-1 to TRBJ1-4; D may be TRBD1 (6 bases). CDR1 is MGHRA and CDR2 is YSYEKL in the germline V gene. V was pared by 4 bases and J by 5 bases, with 14 bases between. CDR3 length: 15 amino acids. This chain's CDR3 is CASSPIQGRNEKLFF. DNA of the CDR3: TGCGCCAGCAGCCCAATACAGGGTCGAAATGAAAAACTGTTTTTT.

The chain joins TRBV28 to TRBJ1-1, with 11 bases identical to TRBD1. The ends lost 4 bases at V and 1 base at J; junction bases unmatched: 11. From germline, CDR1 is MDHEN and CDR2 SYDVKM. CDR3 length: 18 residues. This chain's CDR3 is CASSWRKGQGAQNTEAFF. CDR3 nucleotide sequence: TGTGCCAGCAGTTGGCGGAAAGGACAGGGGGCACAGAACACTGAAGCTTTCTTT.

The chain carries TRBV27 and TRBJ2-3; D is unresolved. CDR3 length equals 14 residues. CDR1 is MNHEY and CDR2 is SMNVEV in the germline V gene (reference sequence). The V gene lost 3 bases and the J gene lost 0 bases, with 7 bases spanning the gap. CDR3 nucleotides: TGTGCCAGCAGTTTTTCGCGTAGCACAGATACGCAGTATTTT. Its translation: CASSFSRSTDTQYF.

V is TRBV11-2 and J is TRBJ2-7; D remains ambiguous. This CDR3 region has 13 residues. CDR1 is SGHAT and CDR2 is FQNNGV in the germline V gene. Trimming left V 5 bases short and J 6 bases short, with 14 bases between. CDR3 residues: CASSPSLTPEQYF. CDR3 bases: TGTGCCAGCAGCCCGAGCTTGACTCCCGAGCAGTACTTC.

The V gene is TRBV2, the J gene TRBJ2-7; 11 bases are a match to TRBD1. The CDR3 runs 11 residues. Germline CDR1 and CDR2: SNHLY and FYNNEI. Trimming cost V 9 bases and J 6 bases; bases outside gene matches: 1. The CDR3 nucleotides are TGTGCCAGGGACAGGGGGCTCGAGCAGTACTTC. The encoded protein is CARDRGLEQYF. Full variable domain (remainder filled in from reference TRBV2 and TRBJ2-7): EPEVTQTPSHQVTQMGQEVILRCVPISNHLYFYWYRQILGQKVEFLVSFYNNEISEKSEIFDDQFSVERPDGSNFTLKIRSTKLEDSAMYFCARDRGLEQYFGPGTRLTVT.

CDR3 amino acids: CASSSGVLTASNEKLFF. The CDR3 coding sequence is TGTGCCAGCAGCTCCGGTGTGTTGACAGCCTCTAATGAAAAACTGTTTTTT. The chain links TRBV7-8 to TRBJ1-4; tentative D call: TRBD1 (5 bases). The CDR3 is made up of 17 amino acids. V was trimmed by 4 bases and J by 3 bases, leaving 18 bases between them. Per germline, CDR1 SGHVS and CDR2 FQNEAQ.

The CDR3 is CASAPGEGAYEQYF. As DNA, the CDR3 is TGTGCCAGTGCCCCAGGGGAAGGTGCTTACGAGCAGTACTTC. The V call is TRBV15, the J call TRBJ2-7; the D gene is possibly TRBD1 (6 bases). CDR3 length: 14 amino acids. Germline CDR1 reads LNHNV; CDR2 reads YYDKDF (reference sequence). Trimming cost V 10 bases and J 4 bases, with 20 bases left between them.

CDR3 in amino acids: CATSSRDSHNEQFF. The CDR3 DNA reads TGTGCCACCAGCAGCCGGGACAGCCACAATGAGCAGTTCTTC. The chain is built from TRBV15 and TRBJ2-1; 7 nucleotides agree with TRBD1. Trimming at V came to 3 bases and at J to 5 bases, leaving 4 bases not matched to a gene. The germline V gene encodes CDR1 LNHNV and CDR2 YYDKDF (reference sequence). CDR3 size: 14 residues.

The chain employs TRBV6-5 and TRBJ2-2; TRBD2 might be the D (5 bases). CDR1 is MNHEY, CDR2 SVGAGI, per germline. This CDR3 region has 13 residues. V was clipped by 5 bases and J by 4 bases, with 8 bases between them. The CDR3: CASSGLFTGELFF. The DNA for the CDR3 is TGTGCCAGCAGTGGACTGTTCACCGGGGAGCTGTTTTTT.

The V gene is TRBV27, the J gene TRBJ2-3; a weak D match, TRBD2 (5 bases). Deletions cut 5 bases from V and 3 bases from J, with 18 bases between. Germline V gives CDR1 MNHEY, CDR2 SMNVEV (reference sequence). The CDR3 has 16 residues. The DNA of the CDR3 is TGTGCCAGCAGTGCCCCCGGGGAGATATGGACAGATACGCAGTATTTT. As protein: CASSAPGEIWTDTQYF.

The chain couples TRBV25-1 to TRBJ1-1; 7 bases match TRBD1. Germline trimming cut 7 bases from V and 2 bases from J; bases unmatched to any gene: 4. The CDR3 contains 13 residues. The V gene's germline CDR1 is MGHDK and CDR2 SYGVNS. The CDR3 region has the DNA TGTGCCAGCACAGGGGGTACAAACACTGAAGCTTTCTTT. Amino acid sequence: CASTGGTNTEAFF.